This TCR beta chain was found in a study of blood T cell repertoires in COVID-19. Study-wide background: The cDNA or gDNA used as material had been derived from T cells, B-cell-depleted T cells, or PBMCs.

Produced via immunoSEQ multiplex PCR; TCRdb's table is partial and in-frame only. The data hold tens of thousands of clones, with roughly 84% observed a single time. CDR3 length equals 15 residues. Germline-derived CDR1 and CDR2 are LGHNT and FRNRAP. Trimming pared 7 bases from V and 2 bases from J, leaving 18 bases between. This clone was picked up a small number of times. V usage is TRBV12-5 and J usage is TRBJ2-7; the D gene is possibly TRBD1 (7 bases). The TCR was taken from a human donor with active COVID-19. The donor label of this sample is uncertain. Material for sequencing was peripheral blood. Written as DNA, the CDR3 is TGTGCTAGTGTCCGAGGGGGGACAGCGACCTACGAGCAGTACTTC. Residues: CASVRGGTATYEQYF.